This T cell receptor beta chain is drawn from a study of blood T cell repertoires in COVID-19. The wider study: Researchers got acute and convalescent COVID-19 samples from the United States, Italy and Spain. The analysed material was cDNA or gDNA that came from T cells, B-cell-depleted T cells, or PBMCs.

Authors' methods: Estimated nucleated cell counts came from reference gene primer amplification. The table came from immunoSEQ multiplex PCR; TCRdb's copy has only in-frame clones and leaves some out. V and J calls and clone size are as listed in that table; D and trimming were resolved from the DNA. The sample includes about 99,000 clones, around 87% of them seen just once. CDR1 is SEHNR and CDR2 is FQNEAQ in the germline V gene (reference sequence). Germline trimming cut 5 bases from V and 0 bases from J; bases unmatched to any gene: 7. The CDR3 length is 16 residues. This clonotype was sampled from a man in his fifties or sixties with acute or convalescent COVID-19. The genes are TRBV7-9 and TRBJ1-3, with TRBD1 matching 7 bases. Material: peripheral blood. The chain's CDR3 is CASSTSDRASGNTIYF. CDR3 DNA sequence: TGTGCCAGCAGCACCTCCGACAGGGCCTCTGGAAACACCATATATTTT.